The 21 T cell receptor beta chains listed next were all sequenced from one sample in a study of radiotherapy plus CTLA-4 blockade in lung cancer. The data were produced by immunoSEQ multiplex PCR, yet TCRdb's version contains in-frame clones alone and is incomplete. The sample holds about 49,000 clones, around 84% seen once. The specimen was peripheral blood, collected from a patient treated with radiotherapy plus ipilimumab. Receptors were obtained from a human donor with non-small cell lung cancer whose response to radiotherapy plus ipilimumab could not be evaluated.

V is TRBV16 and J is TRBJ2-7; the D is unclear. V was trimmed by 0 bases and J by 1 base, leaving 7 bases between them. Germline CDR1 and CDR2: KGHSY and FQNENV. The CDR3 consists of 14 residues. Written as DNA, the CDR3 is TGTGCCAGCAGCCAATCAGGCGGATCCTACGAGCAGTACTTC. Translating gives CASSQSGGSYEQYF.

The chain couples TRBV29-1 to TRBJ2-1; tentative D call: TRBD2 (6 bases). Germline lookup yields CDR1 SQVTM and CDR2 ANQGSEA. The CDR3 consists of 14 residues. V was trimmed by 1 base and J by 1 base, leaving 8 bases between them. Here the CDR3 reads CSVEASDSYNEQFF. CDR3 coding DNA: TGCAGCGTTGAAGCTAGCGATTCCTACAATGAGCAGTTCTTC.

The sample holds one count of this clone. The V gene is TRBV7-2, the J gene TRBJ2-3, with D possibly being TRBD1 (5 bases). In germline, CDR1 is SGHTA, CDR2 FQGNSA. Between the trimmed V and J ends, which lost 2 bases and 8 bases, there was a span of 8 bases. The CDR3 contains 12 residues. CDR3 bases: TGTGCCAGCAGCTTACAGGGTGGTACGCAGTATTTT. It specifies CASSLQGGTQYF.

The chain is built from TRBV27 and TRBJ2-1, with 12 bases identical to TRBD2. The CDR3 has 16 amino acids. Losses at the gene ends were 6 bases for V and 2 bases for J; bases not matched to a gene: 5. In germline, CDR1 is MNHEY, CDR2 SMNVEV (reference sequence). CDR3 loop: CASRRWTSGTYNEQFF. CDR3 coding DNA: TGTGCCAGCAGGCGGTGGACTAGCGGGACCTACAATGAGCAGTTCTTC.

With regard to this clone: Germline and junction disagree at one end, which may indicate a read error. The sample carries other DNA sequences with the same CDR3. The chain links TRBV14 to TRBJ2-1; 9 bases agree with TRBD2. Germline V CDR1 and CDR2: SGHDN, FVKESK. The CDR3 is made up of 13 amino acids. This chain's CDR3 is CASSPGLARVQFF. As DNA, the CDR3 is TGTGCCAGTAGCCCCGGACTAGCGCGCGTACAGTTCTTC.

The chain has TRBV18 and TRBJ2-2; unclear D gene. Germline loops: CDR1 KGHSH, CDR2 LQKENI. The length of the CDR3 is 16 residues. Trimming pared 1 base from V and 1 base from J, leaving 10 bases between. For the CDR3, the DNA is TGTGCCAGCTCACCACTCGTCCCGGGGAACACCGGGGAGCTGTTTTTT. Residues: CASSPLVPGNTGELFF.

The chain combines TRBV5-1 with TRBJ2-7, with 14 bases matching TRBD2. CDR1 and CDR2 from the germline V gene are SGHRS and YFSETQ. Unmatched junction bases numbered 4, after V lost 7 bases and J lost 7 bases. The CDR3 is 13 residues long. The CDR3 coding sequence is TGCGCCAGCGGCGGACTAGCGGGAGGAGAGCAGTACTTC. Translating gives CASGGLAGGEQYF.

This chain joins TRBV9 and TRBJ2-3; D might be TRBD1 (6 bases). Trimming removed 2 bases at V and 6 bases at J, with 16 bases between. This CDR3 contains 15 residues. Germline V gives CDR1 SGDLS, CDR2 YYNGEE. CDR3 nucleotide sequence: TGTGCCAGCAGCGTTCTTTGGACAGAGGAGGATACGCAGTATTTT. This encodes CASSVLWTEEDTQYF.

The rearrangement uses TRBV5-6 and TRBJ1-1; no clear D gene. CDR3 length: 14 amino acids. CDR1 SGHDT and CDR2 YYEEEE come from the germline V gene. V was cut by 3 bases and J by 0 bases, with 9 bases left in between. The CDR3 coding sequence is TGTGCCAGCAGCTCCATCGAGATGAACACTGAAGCTTTCTTT. This codes for CASSSIEMNTEAFF. The full variable domain, in which reference TRBV5-6 and TRBJ1-1 provide the parts outside the CDR3, is DAGVTQSPTHLIKTRGQQVTLRCSPKSGHDTVSWYQQALGQGPQFIFQYYEEEERQRGNFPDRFSGHQFPNYSSELNVNALLLGDSALYLCASSSIEMNTEAFFGQGTRLTVV.

The rearrangement links TRBV28 to TRBJ2-7; TRBD1 matches 9 bases. Per the germline V gene, CDR1 is MDHEN and CDR2 is SYDVKM. The V gene end was trimmed by 7 bases and the J gene end by 3 bases; junction bases not matched to a gene: 7. The CDR3 totals 14 residues. CDR3 sequence reads: CASTAGTGNYEQYF. CDR3 DNA: TGTGCCAGCACCGCCGGGACAGGGAACTACGAGCAGTACTTC.

This clone was recorded only once. J is TRBJ1-2 and V is TRBV11-2; D is undetermined. The CDR3 contains 14 residues. Germline CDR1 and CDR2: SGHAT and FQNNGV. V was cut by 5 bases and J by 1 base, with 11 bases left in between. CDR3 residues: CASSPLRYNYGYTF. The CDR3, as DNA: TGTGCCAGCAGCCCCCTGCGTTATAACTATGGCTACACCTTC.

The chain uses TRBV9 and TRBJ1-5; tentatively, D is TRBD1 (5 bases). Germline values: CDR1 SGDLS, CDR2 YYNGEE. CDR3 size: 14 residues. V lost 4 bases, J lost 2 bases, and 10 bases lay in between. This CDR3 is CASSSGFRNQPQHF. The CDR3 DNA follows: TGTGCCAGCAGCTCAGGGTTTCGCAATCAGCCCCAGCATTTT.

The V and J genes are TRBV4-1 and TRBJ2-7; the D gene is possibly TRBD2 (5 bases). This CDR3 region has 12 residues. Trimming took 1 base from V and 7 from J, leaving 8 bases between them. CDR1 is MGHRA and CDR2 is YSYEKL in the germline V gene. CDR3 sequence (DNA): TGCGCCAGCAGCCAAGGGACGGGAGAGCAGTACTTC. The encoded protein is CASSQGTGEQYF.

The chain links TRBV5-1 to TRBJ2-6; D ambiguous. Germline CDR1 reads SGHRS; CDR2 reads YFSETQ. This CDR3 has 15 amino acids. V was clipped by 4 bases and J by 0 bases, with 8 bases between them. CDR3 region: CASSLESSGANVLTF. The CDR3 coding sequence is TGCGCCAGCAGCCTCGAGAGCTCTGGGGCCAACGTCCTGACTTTC.

The chain recombines TRBV21-1 with TRBJ1-4; no check of the table's D call, TRBD1, against the DNA was made. TRBV21-1 is an annotated pseudogene. The length of the CDR3 is 16 residues. This chain's CDR3 is CASPLGAAPTNEKLFF. The CDR3 nucleotides read TGTGCCAGCCCTCTAGGGGCCGCTCCAACTAATGAAAAACTGTTTTTT.

V usage is TRBV28 and J usage is TRBJ1-3, with TRBD1 matching over 7 bases. V lost 6 bases to trimming and J lost 2 bases; unmatched junction nucleotides: 7. CDR1 is MDHEN, CDR2 SYDVKM, per germline. CDR3 length equals 15 residues. CDR3 coding DNA: TGTGCCAGCAGGTCTACAGGGGAGGCTGGAAACACCATATATTTT. Translating it yields CASRSTGEAGNTIYF.

The gene calls are TRBV7-9 and TRBJ2-1; 16 bases are shared with TRBD2. CDR1 and CDR2 (germline): SEHNR, FQNEAQ (reference sequence). This CDR3 contains 18 residues. After removal of 1 base from V and 7 bases from J, the junction contained 7 bases not matched to a gene. The CDR3 loop is CASSLDLGTSGRGNEQFF. DNA for the CDR3: TGTGCCAGCAGCTTAGATTTGGGGACTAGCGGGAGGGGGAATGAGCAGTTCTTC.

This clone showed up just once. V is TRBV10-3 and J is TRBJ2-3; 8 bases are a match to TRBD2. Germline V gene lookup returns CDR1 ENHRY and CDR2 SYGVKD. Germline trimming cut 2 bases from V and 3 bases from J; bases unmatched to any gene: 7. CDR3 length: 16 residues. CDR3: CAISEGSGTVTDTQYF. For the CDR3, the DNA is TGTGCCATCAGTGAGGGTAGCGGGACGGTAACAGATACGCAGTATTTT.

The chain links TRBV6-6 to TRBJ1-2, with TRBD1 matching 7 bases. Germline V gene data show CDR1 as MNHNY and CDR2 as SVGAGI (reference sequence). This CDR3 spans 13 amino acids. With V trimmed by 0 bases and J by 8 bases, 3 bases remained unmatched. CDR3 nucleotides: TGTGCCAGCAGTTACTCGACAGGGAGCGGCTACACCTTC. It is translated as CASSYSTGSGYTF.

The rearrangement uses TRBV5-1 and TRBJ1-1; D might be TRBD1 (6 bases). CDR1 SGHRS and CDR2 YFSETQ come from the germline V gene. The CDR3 extends over 16 amino acids. The V end was cut by 4 bases, the J end by 0 bases, with 16 bases between. The CDR3, as DNA: TGCGCCAGCAGCCCAGAGACAGGAGCACTGAACACTGAAGCTTTCTTT. Residues: CASSPETGALNTEAFF. Full variable domain (missing parts from reference TRBV5-1 and TRBJ1-1): KAGVTQTPRYLIKTRGQQVTLSCSPISGHRSVSWYQQTPGQGLQFLFEYFSETQRNKGNFPGRFSGRQFSNSRSEMNVSTLELGDSALYLCASSPETGALNTEAFFGQGTRLTVV.

This clone was counted only a few times. The chain couples TRBV30 to TRBJ1-1; 7 nucleotides align to TRBD1. The CDR3 spans 14 residues. Germline CDR1 and CDR2: GTSNPN and SVGIG (reference sequence). Germline trimming cut 2 bases from V and 10 bases from J; bases unmatched to any gene: 13. CDR3 sequence reads: CAWSTPGQVQGAFF. The CDR3 region has the DNA TGTGCCTGGAGTACCCCTGGACAGGTCCAAGGAGCTTTCTTT.